This T cell receptor beta chain was identified in a study of T cells after yellow fever vaccination. Findings of the study overall: Subsequent booster samples again held most clones from primary vaccination (around 96% CD4, 85% to 90% CD8). Contaminants from the bulk population, in the form of abundant clonotypes, could be found in FACS-sorted repertoires. The appearance of a small share of clonotypes in both CD4 and CD8 compartments was observed.

Germline trimming cut 6 bases from V and 4 bases from J; bases unmatched to any gene: 6. This CDR3 has 14 amino acids. The germline CDR1 and CDR2 sequences are KGHSH and LQKENI. Universal primer sites and UMIs were introduced during 5'RACE template-switching synthesis of TCR cDNA. TCRdb itself ran the 5' RACE reads through MiXCR, one entry per CDR3 protein. The sample lists 300,000 to 400,000 distinct CDR3 sequences; 7% to 9% were seen once. For this clonotype: Its antigen remains unknown.

The clonotype comes from a man aged 18-30 years who received the YFV17D yellow fever vaccine. J is TRBJ2-7 and V is TRBV18; 10 bases align to TRBD1. Sequences were derived from PBMCs, sampled more than 35 days after the first yellow fever vaccination. Written as DNA, the CDR3 is TGTGCCAGCTCCGTCGGACAGGGGGAGTACGAGCAGTACTTC. Encoded protein: CASSVGQGEYEQYF.